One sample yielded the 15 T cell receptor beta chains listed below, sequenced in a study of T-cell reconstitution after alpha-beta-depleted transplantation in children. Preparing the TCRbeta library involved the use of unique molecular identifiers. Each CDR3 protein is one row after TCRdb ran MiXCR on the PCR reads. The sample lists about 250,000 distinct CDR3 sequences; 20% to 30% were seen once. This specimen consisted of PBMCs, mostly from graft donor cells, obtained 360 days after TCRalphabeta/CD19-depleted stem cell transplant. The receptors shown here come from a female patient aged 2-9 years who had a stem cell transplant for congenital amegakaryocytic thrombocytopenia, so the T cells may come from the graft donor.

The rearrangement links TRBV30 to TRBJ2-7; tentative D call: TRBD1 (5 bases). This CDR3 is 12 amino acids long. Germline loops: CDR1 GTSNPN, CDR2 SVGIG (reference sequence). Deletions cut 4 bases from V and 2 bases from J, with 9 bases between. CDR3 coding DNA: TGTGCCTGGAACACAGGAACCTACGAGCAGTACTTC. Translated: CAWNTGTYEQYF.

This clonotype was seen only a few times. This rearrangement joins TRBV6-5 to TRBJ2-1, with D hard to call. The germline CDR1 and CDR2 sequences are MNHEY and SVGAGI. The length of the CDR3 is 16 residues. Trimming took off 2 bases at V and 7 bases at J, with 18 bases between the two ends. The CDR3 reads CASSYGPGSLKNEQFF. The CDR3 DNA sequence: TGTGCCAGCAGTTACGGGCCCGGGTCGCTGAAGAATGAGCAGTTCTTC.

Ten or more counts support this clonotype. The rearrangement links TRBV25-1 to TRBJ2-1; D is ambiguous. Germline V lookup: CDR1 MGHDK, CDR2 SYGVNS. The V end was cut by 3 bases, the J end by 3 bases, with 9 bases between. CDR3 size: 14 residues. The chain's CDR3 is CASSESPRYNEQFF. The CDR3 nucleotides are TGTGCCAGCAGTGAGTCCCCTCGCTACAATGAGCAGTTCTTC.

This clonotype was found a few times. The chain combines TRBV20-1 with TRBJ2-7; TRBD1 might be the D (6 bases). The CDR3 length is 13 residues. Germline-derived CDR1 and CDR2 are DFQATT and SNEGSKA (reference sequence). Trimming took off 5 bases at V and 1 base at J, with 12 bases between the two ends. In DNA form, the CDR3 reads TGCAGTGCTTACAGGGTCAAGTCCTACGAGCAGTACTTC. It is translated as CSAYRVKSYEQYF.

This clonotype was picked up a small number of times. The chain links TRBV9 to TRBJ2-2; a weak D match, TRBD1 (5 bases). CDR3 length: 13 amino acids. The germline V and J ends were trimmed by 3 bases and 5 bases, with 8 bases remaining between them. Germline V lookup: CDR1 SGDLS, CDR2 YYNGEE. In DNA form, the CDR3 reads TGTGCCAGCAGCGGTAGGGGTACCGGGGAGCTGTTTTTT. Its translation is CASSGRGTGELFF.

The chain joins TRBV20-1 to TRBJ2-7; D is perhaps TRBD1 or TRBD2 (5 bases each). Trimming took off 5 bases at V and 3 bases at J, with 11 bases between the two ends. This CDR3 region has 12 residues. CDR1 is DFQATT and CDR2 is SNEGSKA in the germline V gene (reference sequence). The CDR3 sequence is CSAERDHYEQYF. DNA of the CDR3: TGCAGTGCTGAACGGGACCACTACGAGCAGTACTTC.

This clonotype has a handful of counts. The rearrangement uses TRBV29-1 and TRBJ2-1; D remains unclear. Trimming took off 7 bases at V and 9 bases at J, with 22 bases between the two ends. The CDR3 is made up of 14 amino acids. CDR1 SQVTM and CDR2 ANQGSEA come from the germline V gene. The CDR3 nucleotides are TGCAGCGCAACGCCTAGGGATTTGGTAGGTGAGCAGTTCTTC. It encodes CSATPRDLVGEQFF.

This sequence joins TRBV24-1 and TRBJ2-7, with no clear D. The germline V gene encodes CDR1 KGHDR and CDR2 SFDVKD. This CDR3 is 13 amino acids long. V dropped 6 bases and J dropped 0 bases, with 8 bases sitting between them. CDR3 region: CATSQRSSYEQYF. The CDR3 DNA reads TGTGCCACCAGTCAGAGGAGCTCCTACGAGCAGTACTTC.

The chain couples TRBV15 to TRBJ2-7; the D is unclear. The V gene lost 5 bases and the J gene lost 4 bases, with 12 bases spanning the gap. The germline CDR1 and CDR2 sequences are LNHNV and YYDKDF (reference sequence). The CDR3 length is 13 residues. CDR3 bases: TGTGCCACCAGCCTCTTTAGGGCTTACGAGCAGTACTTC. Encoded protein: CATSLFRAYEQYF.

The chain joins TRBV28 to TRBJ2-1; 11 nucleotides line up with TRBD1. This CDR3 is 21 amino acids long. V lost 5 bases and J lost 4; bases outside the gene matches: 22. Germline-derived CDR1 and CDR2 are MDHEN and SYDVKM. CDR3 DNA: TGTGCCAGCAGTATGCTGGGAGGACACCCCCCGGGACAGGGGGGATACAATGAGCAGTTCTTC. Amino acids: CASSMLGGHPPGQGGYNEQFF. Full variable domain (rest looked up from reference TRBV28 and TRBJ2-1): DVKVTQSSRYLVKRTGEKVFLECVQDMDHENMFWYRQDPGLGLRLIYFSYDVKMKEKGDIPEGYSVSREKKERFSLILESASTNQTSMYLCASSMLGGHPPGQGGYNEQFFGPGTRLTVL.

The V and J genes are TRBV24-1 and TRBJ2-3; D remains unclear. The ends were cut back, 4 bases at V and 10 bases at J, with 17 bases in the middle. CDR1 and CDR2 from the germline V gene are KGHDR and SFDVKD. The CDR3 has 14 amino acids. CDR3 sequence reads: CATSEPTVGPAQYF. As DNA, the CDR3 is TGTGCCACCAGTGAGCCTACGGTGGGCCCGGCGCAGTATTTT.

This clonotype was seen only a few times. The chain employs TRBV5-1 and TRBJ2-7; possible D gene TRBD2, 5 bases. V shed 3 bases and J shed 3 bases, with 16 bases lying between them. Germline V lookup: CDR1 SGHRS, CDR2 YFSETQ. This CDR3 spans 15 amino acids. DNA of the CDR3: TGCGCCAGCAGCTCGACCCAGAACGGGATCTACGAGCAGTACTTC. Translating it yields CASSSTQNGIYEQYF. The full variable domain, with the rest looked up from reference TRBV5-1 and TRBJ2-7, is KAGVTQTPRYLIKTRGQQVTLSCSPISGHRSVSWYQQTPGQGLQFLFEYFSETQRNKGNFPGRFSGRQFSNSRSEMNVSTLELGDSALYLCASSSTQNGIYEQYFGPGTRLTVT.

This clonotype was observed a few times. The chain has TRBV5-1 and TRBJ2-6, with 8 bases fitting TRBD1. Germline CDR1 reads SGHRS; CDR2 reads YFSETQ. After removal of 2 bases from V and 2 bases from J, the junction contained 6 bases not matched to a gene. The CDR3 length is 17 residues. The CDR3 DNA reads TGCGCCAGCAGCTTTCTGTCAGGGGGCCCTGGGGCCAACGTCCTGACTTTC. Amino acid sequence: CASSFLSGGPGANVLTF.

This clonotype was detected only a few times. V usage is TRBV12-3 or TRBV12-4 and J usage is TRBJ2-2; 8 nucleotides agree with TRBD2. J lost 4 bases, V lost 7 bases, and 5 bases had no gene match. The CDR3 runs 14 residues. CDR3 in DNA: TGTGCCAGCAAGCACGGGGGGGCCACCGGGGAGCTGTTTTTT. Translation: CASKHGGATGELFF.

In DNA form, the CDR3 reads TGCGCCAGCAGCCAACCGGGACTAGCGCCGCTTAATGAGCAGTTCTTC. It yields the protein CASSQPGLAPLNEQFF. V usage is TRBV4-1 and J usage is TRBJ2-1; 10 bases match TRBD2. Germline CDR1 MGHRA, CDR2 YSYEKL. Germline trimming cut 2 bases from V and 7 bases from J; bases unmatched to any gene: 8. The CDR3 consists of 16 residues.